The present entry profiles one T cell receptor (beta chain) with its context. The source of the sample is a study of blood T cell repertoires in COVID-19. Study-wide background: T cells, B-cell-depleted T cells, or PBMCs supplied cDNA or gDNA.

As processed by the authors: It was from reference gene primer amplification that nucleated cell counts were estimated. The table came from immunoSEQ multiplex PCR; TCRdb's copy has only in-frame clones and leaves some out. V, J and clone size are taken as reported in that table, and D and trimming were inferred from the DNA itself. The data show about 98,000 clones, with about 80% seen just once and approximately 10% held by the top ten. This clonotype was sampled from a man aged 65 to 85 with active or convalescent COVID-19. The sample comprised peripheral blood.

The CDR3 nucleotides are TGCGCCAGCAGTGAGGTGCGGGGGACCAGCAATGAGCAGTTCTTC. Protein sequence: CASSEVRGTSNEQFF. The chain has TRBV10-2 and TRBJ2-1; 7 bases map to TRBD2. This CDR3 has 15 residues. The ends lost 2 bases at V and 6 bases at J; junction bases unmatched: 7. Per the germline V gene, CDR1 is WSHSY and CDR2 is SAAADI.